The clone carrying this T cell receptor beta chain was observed at least ten times. This entry is derived from a study of CD8+CD57+ T cells in acquired aplastic anemia. Trimming left V 1 base short and J 2 bases short, with 11 bases between. This CDR3 has 15 amino acids. From germline, CDR1 is SGHAT and CDR2 FQNNGV. For CDR3 and TCR beta VDJ profiling, genomic DNA was the template used. TCRdb analysed the reads with MiXCR anew, one entry per CDR3 protein. The sample has around 250,000 distinct CDR3 sequences, 45% to 70% seen once. This TCR was recovered from a human donor with severe aplastic anemia or a healthy control (not recorded which). Material: sorted CD4+, CD8+, or CD8+CD57+ T cells (not recorded which) from PBMCs. The chain combines TRBV11-2 with TRBJ2-5; D perhaps matches TRBD2 (6 bases). CDR3 sequence reads: CASSLGGAWQETQYF. The CDR3, as DNA: TGTGCCAGCAGCTTAGGCGGGGCCTGGCAAGAGACCCAGTACTTC.